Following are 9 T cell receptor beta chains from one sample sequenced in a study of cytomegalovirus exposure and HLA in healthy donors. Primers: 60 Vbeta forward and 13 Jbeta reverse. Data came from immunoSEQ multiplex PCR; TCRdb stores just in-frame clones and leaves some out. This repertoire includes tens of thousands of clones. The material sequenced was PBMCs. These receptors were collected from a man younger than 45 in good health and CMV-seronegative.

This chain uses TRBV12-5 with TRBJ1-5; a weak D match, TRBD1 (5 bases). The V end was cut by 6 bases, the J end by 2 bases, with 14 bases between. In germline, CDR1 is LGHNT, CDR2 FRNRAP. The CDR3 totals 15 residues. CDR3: CASGIARGGNQPQHF. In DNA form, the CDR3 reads TGTGCTAGTGGAATAGCAAGGGGTGGCAATCAGCCCCAGCATTTT.

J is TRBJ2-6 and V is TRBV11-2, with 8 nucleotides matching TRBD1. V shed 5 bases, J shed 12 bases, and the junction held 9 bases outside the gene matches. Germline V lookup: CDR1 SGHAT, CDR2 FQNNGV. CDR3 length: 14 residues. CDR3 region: CASSLLDRAAVLTF. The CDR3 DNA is TGTGCCAGCAGCCTACTGGACAGGGCCGCCGTCCTGACTTTC.

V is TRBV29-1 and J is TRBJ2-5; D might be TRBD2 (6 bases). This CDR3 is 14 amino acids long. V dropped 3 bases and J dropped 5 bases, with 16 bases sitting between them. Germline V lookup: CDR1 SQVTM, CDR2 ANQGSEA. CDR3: CSVEGTLGGETQYF. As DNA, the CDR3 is TGCAGCGTTGAGGGGACGCTTGGGGGGGAGACCCAGTACTTC. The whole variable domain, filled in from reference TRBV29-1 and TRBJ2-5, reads SAVISQKPSRDICQRGTSLTIQCQVDSQVTMMFWYRQQPGQSLTLIATANQGSEATYESGFVIDKFPISRPNLTFSTLTVSNMSPEDSSIYLCSVEGTLGGETQYFGPGTRLLVL.

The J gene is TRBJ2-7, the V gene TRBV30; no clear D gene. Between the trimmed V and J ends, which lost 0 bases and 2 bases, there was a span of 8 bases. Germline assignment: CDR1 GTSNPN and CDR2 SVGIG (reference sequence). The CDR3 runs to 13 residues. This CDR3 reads CAWSVPRAYEQYF. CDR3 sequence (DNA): TGTGCCTGGAGTGTACCCCGGGCCTACGAGCAGTACTTC.

CDR3 in amino acids: CASSLFYRDTEAFF. The DNA of the CDR3 is TGTGCCAGCAGTTTATTCTACAGGGACACTGAAGCTTTCTTT. The J gene is TRBJ1-1, the V gene TRBV27; D is possibly TRBD1 (6 bases). V was shortened by 1 base and J by 3 bases, with 9 bases between the two germline ends. Germline CDR1 MNHEY, CDR2 SMNVEV (reference sequence). The CDR3 has 14 residues.

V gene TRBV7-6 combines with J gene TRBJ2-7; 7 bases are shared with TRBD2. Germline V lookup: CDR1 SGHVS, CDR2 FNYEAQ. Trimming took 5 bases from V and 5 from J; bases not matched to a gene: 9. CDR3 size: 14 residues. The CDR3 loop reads CASSPGEGYHEQYF. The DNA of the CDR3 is TGTGCCAGCAGCCCCGGGGAGGGTTACCACGAGCAGTACTTC.

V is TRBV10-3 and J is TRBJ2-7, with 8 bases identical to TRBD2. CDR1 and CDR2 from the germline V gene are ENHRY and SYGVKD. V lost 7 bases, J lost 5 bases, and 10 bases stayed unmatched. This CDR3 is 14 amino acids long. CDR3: CAINSREGPDEQYF. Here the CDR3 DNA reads TGTGCCATCAACTCACGGGAGGGCCCAGACGAGCAGTACTTC.

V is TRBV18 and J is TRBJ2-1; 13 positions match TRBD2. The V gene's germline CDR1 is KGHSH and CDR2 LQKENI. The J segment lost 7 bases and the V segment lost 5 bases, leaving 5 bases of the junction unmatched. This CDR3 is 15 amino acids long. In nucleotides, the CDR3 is TGTGCCAGCTCAACCGGACTAGCGGGAGATAATGAGCAGTTCTTC. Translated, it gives CASSTGLAGDNEQFF.

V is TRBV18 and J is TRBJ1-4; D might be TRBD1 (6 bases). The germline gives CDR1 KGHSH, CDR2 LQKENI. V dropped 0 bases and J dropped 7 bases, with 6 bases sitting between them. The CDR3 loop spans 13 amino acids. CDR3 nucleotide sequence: TGTGCCAGCTCACCACCGGGGGCTGAAAAACTGTTTTTT. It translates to CASSPPGAEKLFF.